The next 10 T cell receptor beta chains were all read from a single sample in a study of T-cell reconstitution after alpha-beta-depleted transplantation in children. Preparing the TCRbeta library involved the use of unique molecular identifiers. Via MiXCR, TCRdb re-called the PCR reads, giving one row per CDR3 protein. The sample holds about 500,000 distinct CDR3 sequences; 32% are singletons and the top ten take around 2.5%. The sequenced sample was PBMCs from the stem cell graft donor, obtained from the stem cell graft. All receptors derive from a human donor who donated a stem cell graft to a child with aplastic anemia.

This clonotype was seen a handful of times. The chain uses TRBV5-5 and TRBJ2-7; TRBD2 matches 10 bases. V shed 0 bases and J 5 bases; nucleotides not matched to a gene: 11. This CDR3 is built from 17 residues. Germline loops: CDR1 SGHKS, CDR2 YYEKEE (reference sequence). Here the CDR3 reads CASSLAGVLAGAHEQYV. CDR3 nucleotide sequence: TGTGCCAGCAGCTTGGCCGGGGTGCTAGCGGGAGCTCACGAGCAGTACGTC.

This clonotype showed up just a few times. The CDR3 DNA reads TGCAGCGTTGAAGATCCGGAGGAAGTGGGCTCCTACAATGAGCAGTTCTTC. This sequence encodes CSVEDPEEVGSYNEQFF. J is TRBJ2-1 and V is TRBV29-1; a weak D match, TRBD2 (5 bases). The CDR3 has 17 amino acids. V lost 0 bases and J 0 bases, leaving 15 bases between the germline ends. The germline CDR1 and CDR2 sequences are SQVTM and ANQGSEA.

The chain carries TRBV27 and TRBJ2-5; 7 nucleotides line up with TRBD2. CDR1 is MNHEY and CDR2 is SMNVEV in the germline V gene (reference sequence). The CDR3 sequence is 16 residues long. The J segment lost 5 bases and the V segment lost 2 bases, leaving 11 bases of the junction unmatched. In nucleotides, the CDR3 is TGTGCCAGCAGTTTAGTTAACGTGGGAGGGCCGGAGACCCAGTACTTC. Translating gives CASSLVNVGGPETQYF.

The chain is built from TRBV3-1 and TRBJ1-1, with TRBD1 matching 10 bases. The germline V gene encodes CDR1 LGHDT and CDR2 YNNKEL (reference sequence). The trim removed 8 bases at V and 11 bases at J, leaving 14 bases unmatched. This CDR3 region has 14 residues. Here the CDR3 reads CASGRGGQGLPAFF. In DNA, the CDR3 is TGTGCCAGCGGAAGGGGGGGACAGGGGCTTCCGGCTTTCTTT.

This clonotype was seen a single time. The V and J genes are TRBV15 and TRBJ1-4; a weak D match, TRBD1 (6 bases). The CDR3 consists of 16 residues. With 2 bases removed from V and 4 bases from J, the gap between germline ends came to 14 bases. Looked up from germline, CDR1 is LNHNV and CDR2 is YYDKDF (reference sequence). DNA of the CDR3: TGTGCCACCAGCAGAACACCCGGGACAAATAATGAAAAACTGTTTTTT. This codes for CATSRTPGTNNEKLFF.

This chain links TRBV12-3 or TRBV12-4 with TRBJ2-2; tentatively, D is TRBD1 (5 bases). Trimming removed 2 bases at V and 0 bases at J, with 10 bases between. This CDR3 has 16 residues. Here the CDR3 reads CASSLRGNANTGELFF. In nucleotides, the CDR3 is TGTGCCAGCAGTTTAAGGGGAAACGCGAACACCGGGGAGCTGTTTTTT.

V and J are TRBV30 and TRBJ2-7; 12 nucleotides align to TRBD2. From germline, CDR1 is GTSNPN and CDR2 SVGIG (reference sequence). The CDR3 sequence is 16 residues long. Trimming removed 5 bases from V and 5 bases from J; junction bases left unmatched: 13. The CDR3 nucleotides are TGTGCCTGGGACCCGGGACTAGCGGGTTACGGGCACGAGCAGTACTTC. Its translation is CAWDPGLAGYGHEQYF.

There are a few counts of this clonotype. The chain has TRBV24-1 and TRBJ2-1, with D perhaps matching TRBD2 (5 bases). This CDR3 is 15 amino acids long. Trimming shortened V by 0 bases and J by 1 base, and 6 bases separated the two germline ends. CDR1 and CDR2 from the germline V gene are KGHDR and SFDVKD. In nucleotides, the CDR3 is TGTGCCACCAGTGATTTGGAGGGATCCTACAATGAGCAGTTCTTC. Its translation is CATSDLEGSYNEQFF.

The rearrangement links TRBV20-1 to TRBJ2-1; 7 nucleotides match TRBD2. Germline V gives CDR1 DFQATT, CDR2 SNEGSKA (reference sequence). V was clipped by 3 bases and J by 8 bases; unmatched bases: 16. The CDR3 contains 16 residues. CDR3 protein: CSASGGGGAGWDEQFF. The CDR3 DNA reads as TGCAGTGCTAGTGGGGGGGGTGGGGCCGGCTGGGATGAGCAGTTCTTC.

This chain links TRBV30 with TRBJ1-1; tentative D call: TRBD1 (6 bases). Trimming cost V 4 bases and J 4 bases, with 19 bases left between them. CDR3 length: 15 residues. Germline V CDR1 and CDR2: GTSNPN, SVGIG (reference sequence). CDR3 coding DNA: TGTGCCTGGATCTTCCCGACAGGTCGGGGCACTGAAGCTTTCTTT. It specifies CAWIFPTGRGTEAFF.